This entry is about one T cell receptor beta chain. This sample was included in a study of blood T cell repertoires in COVID-19. The overall study: Researchers got acute and convalescent COVID-19 samples from the United States, Italy and Spain. T cells, B-cell-depleted T cells, or PBMCs provided the cDNA or gDNA that served as material.

CDR3 length: 16 residues. The J segment lost 5 bases and the V segment lost 3 bases, leaving 9 bases of the junction unmatched. From germline, CDR1 is LGHDT and CDR2 YNNKEL (reference sequence). In the authors' workflow: Amplification from reference gene primers served as the basis for estimated nucleated cell counts. Sequencing was performed with immunoSEQ multiplex PCR; in TCRdb, only in-frame clones are kept and a portion is missing. That table gives V, J and clone size, and the DNA gave D and trimming. Of fewer than 100,000 clones in the sample, about 88% are singletons; the top ten hold less than 9.5%.

This rearrangement joins TRBV3-1 (or the pseudogene TRBV3-2) to TRBJ2-3, with 9 bases lining up with TRBD2. What was sequenced was peripheral blood. The source is a man aged 55 to 70 with acute or convalescent COVID-19. In DNA form, the CDR3 reads TGTGCCAGCAGCCATAGGGGCGGGGGGGCCGTAGATACGCAGTATTTT. Amino acids: CASSHRGGGAVDTQYF.